This entry lists 13 T cell receptor beta chains sequenced from one sample in a study of graft-versus-host responses after intestinal transplantation (dated by TCRdb to the early 2020s). Libraries came from the immunoSEQ multiplex PCR assay. The source is immuneACCESS, and TCRdb retained only in-frame sequences with V and J called. Part of the clones is not carried over; for the studies checked, unresolved V genes explain less than half of this, and the remainder is unexplained. This sample comprises about 21,000 clones, 50% to 65% of them detected only once. Jointly, the top ten make up 0.95% to 1.1% of the sample. Per the publication, the time point label means: cells obtained before transplantation from donor or recipient. Specimen: alloreactive CD4+ T cells from a mixed lymphocyte reaction culture, collected before intestinal transplant. The cell subset or site label of this sample denotes: CFSE-low proliferating T cells sorted from roughly six-day pre-transplant mixed lymphocyte reaction (GvH or HvG direction). The receptors stem from a human patient who received an intestinal transplant.

The chain carries TRBV12-2 and TRBJ2-1; the DNA was not used to check the table's D call, TRBD1. TRBV12-2 is designated a pseudogene. There are 15 residues in the CDR3. The CDR3 DNA sequence: TGTGCAAGTCACACTCGGACAGGGCGAGACAATGAGCAGTTCTTC. It specifies CASHTRTGRDNEQFF.

The J gene is TRBJ2-7, the V gene TRBV19, with D perhaps TRBD2 (6 bases). Trimming shortened V by 4 bases and J by 3 bases, and 16 bases separated the two germline ends. CDR1 and CDR2 (germline): LNHDA, SQIVND (reference sequence). CDR3 length equals 15 residues. In nucleotides, the CDR3 is TGTGCCAGTAGTACTTCCGGGACTTCTATCTACGAGCAGTACTTC. It encodes CASSTSGTSIYEQYF.

V usage is TRBV7-8 and J usage is TRBJ2-7, with 9 bases aligning to TRBD1. This CDR3 has 14 amino acids. The V and J ends lost 4 bases and 9 bases, in that order; junction bases with no gene match: 10. Germline V gives CDR1 SGHVS, CDR2 FQNEAQ. CDR3 region: CASSWDRDIGGQYF. In nucleotides, the CDR3 is TGTGCCAGCAGCTGGGACAGGGATATCGGGGGGCAGTACTTC. The variable domain in full, completed from reference TRBV7-8 and TRBJ2-7, reads GAGVSQSPRYKVAKRGQDVALRCDPISGHVSLFWYQQALGQGPEFLTYFQNEAQLDKSGLPSDRFFAERPEGSVSTLKIQRTQQEDSAVYLCASSWDRDIGGQYFGPGTRLTVT.

This rearrangement joins TRBV29-1 to TRBJ1-1; D gene ambiguous. V was shortened by 7 bases and J by 3 bases, with 15 bases between the two germline ends. From germline, CDR1 is SQVTM and CDR2 ANQGSEA. CDR3 length: 13 amino acids. The CDR3, as DNA: TGCAGCGCTCGGACCCGAGCGGACACTGAAGCTTTCTTT. Residues: CSARTRADTEAFF. Based on the CDR3 plus reference TRBV29-1 and TRBJ1-1, the full variable domain is SAVISQKPSRDICQRGTSLTIQCQVDSQVTMMFWYRQQPGQSLTLIATANQGSEATYESGFVIDKFPISRPNLTFSTLTVSNMSPEDSSIYLCSARTRADTEAFFGQGTRLTVV.

The rearrangement uses TRBV18 and TRBJ1-4; weak D call: TRBD1 (5 bases). Trimming removed 6 bases from V and 2 bases from J, with 19 bases in between. There are 17 residues in the CDR3. CDR1 and CDR2 from the germline V gene are KGHSH and LQKENI. The CDR3: CASSQELLGRTNEKLFF. In DNA, the CDR3 is TGTGCCAGCTCGCAAGAACTTCTGGGGCGGACTAATGAAAAACTGTTTTTT.

This chain joins TRBV28 and TRBJ2-1, with TRBD2 matching over 10 bases. This CDR3 spans 16 amino acids. Trimming at V came to 5 bases and at J to 9 bases, leaving 13 bases not matched to a gene. The germline gives CDR1 MDHEN, CDR2 SYDVKM. The CDR3 nucleotides read TGTGCCAGCAGTGATGGATGGCTAGCGGGAGTAACTGAGCAGTTCTTC. Translating it yields CASSDGWLAGVTEQFF.

The chain recombines TRBV19 with TRBJ2-2; 9 positions match TRBD1. V lost 5 bases to trimming and J lost 4 bases; unmatched junction nucleotides: 8. Per germline, CDR1 LNHDA and CDR2 SQIVND (reference sequence). The CDR3 covers 16 residues. CDR3 bases: TGTGCCAGTAGTGTCGACAGGGGGGACGGCACCGGGGAGCTGTTTTTT. Protein sequence: CASSVDRGDGTGELFF.

This clone was counted only a few times. The gene calls are TRBV29-1 and TRBJ1-1, with a weak D call TRBD1 (5 bases). Trimming removed 3 bases from V and 5 bases from J, with 13 bases in between. CDR3 length equals 13 residues. Germline V gene lookup returns CDR1 SQVTM and CDR2 ANQGSEA. CDR3 coding DNA: TGCAGCGTTGAGTGGGTGGGGGGTACTGAAGCTTTCTTT. Translated, it gives CSVEWVGGTEAFF.

V gene TRBV19 combines with J gene TRBJ1-5; 10 bases are shared with TRBD1. V dropped 0 bases and J dropped 5; count of bases not matched to a gene: 13. CDR3 length equals 19 residues. Germline CDR1 reads LNHDA; CDR2 reads SQIVND (reference sequence). The CDR3 protein is CASSIDLGTGASFHQPQHF. The CDR3 region has the DNA TGTGCCAGTAGTATAGACTTGGGGACAGGGGCGTCTTTTCATCAGCCCCAGCATTTT.

By proportion, this clone is medium-sized. The chain joins TRBV4-3 to TRBJ1-6; 7 bases are a match to TRBD1. The CDR3 covers 17 residues. Germline-derived CDR1 and CDR2 are LGHNA and YSLEER. The V segment lost 2 bases and the J segment 0 bases; nucleotides outside the gene matches: 4. The CDR3 spells CASSQFDRASYNSPLHF. The DNA of the CDR3 is TGCGCCAGCAGCCAATTCGACAGGGCCTCCTATAATTCACCCCTCCACTTT.

The J gene is TRBJ2-7, the V gene TRBV29-1; perhaps TRBD2 as D (5 bases). Germline values: CDR1 SQVTM, CDR2 ANQGSEA. With 0 bases removed from V and 6 bases from J, the gap between germline ends came to 21 bases. The CDR3 covers 16 residues. The CDR3 protein is CSVEDYRNENRGEQYF. In nucleotides, the CDR3 is TGCAGCGTTGAAGATTATCGAAACGAGAATCGGGGCGAGCAGTACTTC.

V is TRBV6-5 and J is TRBJ1-4, with 8 bases that match TRBD1. J lost 12 bases, V lost 4 bases, and 13 bases had no gene match. The length of the CDR3 is 15 residues. Per the germline V gene, CDR1 is MNHEY and CDR2 is SVGAGI. CDR3 loop: CASSSSGTGVRELFF. The DNA of the CDR3 is TGTGCCAGCAGTTCATCCGGGACAGGCGTACGGGAACTGTTTTTT.

The CDR3 protein is CASSLGNTFATNEKLFF. DNA of the CDR3: TGTGCCAGCAGCTTAGGAAACACCTTCGCAACTAATGAAAAACTGTTTTTT. The J gene is TRBJ1-4, the V gene TRBV7-9; D unclear. In germline, CDR1 is SEHNR, CDR2 FQNEAQ (reference sequence). The CDR3 contains 17 residues. V lost 1 base, J lost 0 bases, and 12 bases lay in between.